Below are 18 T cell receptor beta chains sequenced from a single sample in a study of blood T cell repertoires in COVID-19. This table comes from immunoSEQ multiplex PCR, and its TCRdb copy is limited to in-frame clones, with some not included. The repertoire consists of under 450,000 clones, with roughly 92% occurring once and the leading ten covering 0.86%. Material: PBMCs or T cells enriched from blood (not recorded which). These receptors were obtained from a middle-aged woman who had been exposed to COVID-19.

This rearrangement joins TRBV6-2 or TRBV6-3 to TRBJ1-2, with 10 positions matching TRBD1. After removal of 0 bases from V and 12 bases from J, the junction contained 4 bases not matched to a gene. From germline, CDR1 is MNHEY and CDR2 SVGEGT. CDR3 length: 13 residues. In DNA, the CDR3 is TGTGCCAGCAGTTACTCGGGGACAGGGGCCAACACCTTC. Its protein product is CASSYSGTGANTF.

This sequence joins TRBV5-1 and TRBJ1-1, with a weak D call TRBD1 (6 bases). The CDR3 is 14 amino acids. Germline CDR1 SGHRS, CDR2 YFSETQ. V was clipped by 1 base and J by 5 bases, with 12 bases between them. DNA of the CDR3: TGCGCCAGCAGCTTGAGAGGGGGTGGGACTGAAGCTTTCTTT. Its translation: CASSLRGGGTEAFF.

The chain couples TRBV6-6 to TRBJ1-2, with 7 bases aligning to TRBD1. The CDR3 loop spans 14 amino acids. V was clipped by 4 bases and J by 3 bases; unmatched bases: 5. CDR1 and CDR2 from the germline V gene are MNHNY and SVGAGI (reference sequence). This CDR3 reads CASSLKGADYGYTF. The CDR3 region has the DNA TGTGCCAGCAGTTTGAAGGGGGCTGACTATGGCTACACCTTC.

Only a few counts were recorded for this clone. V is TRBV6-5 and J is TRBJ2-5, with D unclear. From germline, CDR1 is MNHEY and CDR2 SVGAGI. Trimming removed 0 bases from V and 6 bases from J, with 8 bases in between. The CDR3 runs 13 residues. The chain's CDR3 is CASSYSYTQTQYF. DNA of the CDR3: TGTGCCAGCAGTTACTCGTACACCCAGACCCAGTACTTC.

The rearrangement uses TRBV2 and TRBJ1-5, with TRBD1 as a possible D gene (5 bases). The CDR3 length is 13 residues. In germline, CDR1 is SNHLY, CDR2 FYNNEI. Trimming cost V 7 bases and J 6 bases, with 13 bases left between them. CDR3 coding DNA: TGTGCCAGCACAGGGTACGAAAGTCAGCCCCAGCATTTT. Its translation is CASTGYESQPQHF.

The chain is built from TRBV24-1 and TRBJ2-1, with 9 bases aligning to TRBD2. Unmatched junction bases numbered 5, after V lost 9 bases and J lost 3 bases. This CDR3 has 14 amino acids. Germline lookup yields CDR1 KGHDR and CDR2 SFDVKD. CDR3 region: CATESSGSYNEQFF. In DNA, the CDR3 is TGTGCCACCGAGAGTAGCGGGAGCTACAATGAGCAGTTCTTC.

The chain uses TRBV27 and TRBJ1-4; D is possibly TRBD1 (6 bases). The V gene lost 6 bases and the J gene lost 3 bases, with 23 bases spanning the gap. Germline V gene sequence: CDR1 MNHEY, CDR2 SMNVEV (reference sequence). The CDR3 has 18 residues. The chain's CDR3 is CASSKRTQGGGPNEKLFF. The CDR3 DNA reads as TGTGCCAGCAGCAAGAGAACGCAGGGAGGGGGGCCTAATGAAAAACTGTTTTTT.

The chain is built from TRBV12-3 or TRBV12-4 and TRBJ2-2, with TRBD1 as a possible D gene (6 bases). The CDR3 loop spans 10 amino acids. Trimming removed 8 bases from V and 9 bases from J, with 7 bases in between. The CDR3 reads CASGGRELFF. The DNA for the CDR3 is TGTGCCAGCGGGGGCCGGGAGCTGTTTTTT.

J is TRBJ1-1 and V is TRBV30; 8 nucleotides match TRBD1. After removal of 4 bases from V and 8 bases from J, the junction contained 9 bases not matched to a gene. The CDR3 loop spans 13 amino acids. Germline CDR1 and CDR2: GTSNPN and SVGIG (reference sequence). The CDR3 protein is CAWNKGGQGEAFF. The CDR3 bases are TGTGCCTGGAATAAGGGAGGACAGGGAGAAGCTTTCTTT.

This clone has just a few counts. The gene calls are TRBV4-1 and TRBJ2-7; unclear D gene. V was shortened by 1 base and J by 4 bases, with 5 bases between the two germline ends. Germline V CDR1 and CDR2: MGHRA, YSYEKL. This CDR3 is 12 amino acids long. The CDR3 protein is CASSQGQYEQYF. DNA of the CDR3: TGCGCCAGCAGCCAAGGCCAGTACGAGCAGTACTTC.

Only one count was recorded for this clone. The CDR3 loop reads CASSSQISYGYTF. The CDR3 DNA is TGTGCCAGCAGCTCTCAGATTTCCTATGGCTACACCTTC. V gene TRBV7-2 combines with J gene TRBJ1-2; no firm D call. V lost 4 bases and J 4 bases, leaving 10 bases between the germline ends. CDR3 length: 13 residues. CDR1 and CDR2 (germline): SGHTA, FQGNSA.

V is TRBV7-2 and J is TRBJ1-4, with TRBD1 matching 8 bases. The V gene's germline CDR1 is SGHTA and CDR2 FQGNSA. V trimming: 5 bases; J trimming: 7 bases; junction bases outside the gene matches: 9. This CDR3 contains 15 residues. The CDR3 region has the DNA TGTGCCAGCAGCCCGGGGACAGGATACGGTGAAAAACTGTTTTTT. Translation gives CASSPGTGYGEKLFF.

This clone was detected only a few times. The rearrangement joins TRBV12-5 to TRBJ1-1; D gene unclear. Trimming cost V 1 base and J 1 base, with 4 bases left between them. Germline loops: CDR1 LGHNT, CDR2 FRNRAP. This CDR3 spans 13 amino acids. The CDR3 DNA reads TGTGCTAGTGGTTTGGGCGGGAACACTGAAGCTTTCTTT. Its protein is CASGLGGNTEAFF.

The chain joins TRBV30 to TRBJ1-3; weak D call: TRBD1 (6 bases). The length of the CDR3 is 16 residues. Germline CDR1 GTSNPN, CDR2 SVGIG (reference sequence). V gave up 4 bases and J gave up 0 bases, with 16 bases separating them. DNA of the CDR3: TGTGCCTGGACCCTCCCCATGACAGGCTCTGGAAACACCATATATTTT. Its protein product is CAWTLPMTGSGNTIYF.

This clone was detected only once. Here the CDR3 DNA reads TGTGCCAGCTGGGGGGGTCTCGGGGCTGGCTACACCTTC. Amino acid sequence: CASWGGLGAGYTF. This chain connects TRBV2 to TRBJ1-2; tentatively, D is TRBD1 (5 bases). Germline V gene sequence: CDR1 SNHLY, CDR2 FYNNEI. This CDR3 is built from 13 residues. The V end lost 8 bases, the J end lost 7 bases, and 17 bases lay between the germline ends.

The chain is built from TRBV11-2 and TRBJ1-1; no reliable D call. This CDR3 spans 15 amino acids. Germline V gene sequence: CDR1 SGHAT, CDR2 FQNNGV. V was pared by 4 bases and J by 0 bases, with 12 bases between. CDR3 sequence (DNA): TGTGCCAGCAGCTCGTATGGGAGGATGAACACTGAAGCTTTCTTT. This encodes CASSSYGRMNTEAFF.

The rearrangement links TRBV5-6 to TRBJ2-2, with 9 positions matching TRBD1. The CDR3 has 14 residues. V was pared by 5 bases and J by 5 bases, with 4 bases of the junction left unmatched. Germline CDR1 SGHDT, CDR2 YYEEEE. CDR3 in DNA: TGTGCCAGCAGGGGGACAGGGCGGACCGGGGAGCTGTTTTTT. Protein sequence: CASRGTGRTGELFF.

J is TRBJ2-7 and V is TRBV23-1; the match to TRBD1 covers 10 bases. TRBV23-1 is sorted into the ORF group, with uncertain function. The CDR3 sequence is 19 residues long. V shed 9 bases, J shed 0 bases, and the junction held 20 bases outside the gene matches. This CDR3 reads CARARPGQGLLRSSYEQYF. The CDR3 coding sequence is TGCGCCAGGGCGAGACCGGGACAGGGGTTACTTCGAAGCTCCTACGAGCAGTACTTC.